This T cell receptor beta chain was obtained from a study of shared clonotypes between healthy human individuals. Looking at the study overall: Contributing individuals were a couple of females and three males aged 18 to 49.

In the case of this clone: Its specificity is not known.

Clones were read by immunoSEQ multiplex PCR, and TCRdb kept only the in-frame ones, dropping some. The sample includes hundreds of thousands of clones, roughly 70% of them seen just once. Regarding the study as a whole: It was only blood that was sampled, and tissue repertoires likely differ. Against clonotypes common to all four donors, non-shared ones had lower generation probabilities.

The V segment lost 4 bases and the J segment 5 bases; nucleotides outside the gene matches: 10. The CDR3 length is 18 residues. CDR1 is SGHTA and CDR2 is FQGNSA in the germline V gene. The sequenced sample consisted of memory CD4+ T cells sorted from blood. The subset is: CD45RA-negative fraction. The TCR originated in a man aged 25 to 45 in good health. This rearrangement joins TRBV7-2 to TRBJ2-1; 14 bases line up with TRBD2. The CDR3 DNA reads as TGTGCCAGCAGCTGGGGGACTAGCGGGAGAATCTTCAACAATGAGCAGTTCTTC. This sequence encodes CASSWGTSGRIFNNEQFF.